The present T cell receptor (beta chain) was sequenced within a study of shared clonotypes between healthy human individuals. On the study more broadly: Used for every donor were three CD4 naive, three CD4 memory, two CD8 naive and one CD8 memory plate.

Every contributor of samples was a Caucasian grown-up residing in Nashville, Tennessee. Evenly divided among several immunoSEQ plates was the genomic DNA of each subset. An approximately 220 ng quantity of DNA, 25,000 to 35,000 T cell genomes, went into the sorted-subset replicate PCRs. Method: immunoSEQ multiplex PCR; TCRdb's copy keeps in-frame clones and lacks some. The sample has nearly 750,000 clones; about two thirds are singletons. This clone is a singleton in its sample. The germline gives CDR1 LNHDA, CDR2 SQIVND (reference sequence). The length of the CDR3 is 15 residues. V dropped 1 base and J dropped 2 bases, with 8 bases sitting between them.

V and J are TRBV19 and TRBJ2-2; no clear D gene. Sequencing used memory CD4+ T cells sorted from blood. Subset: CD45RA-negative fraction. The TCR was taken from a woman aged 25 to 39 in good health. CDR3 bases: TGTGCCAGTAGTATAGTTGACGGAAACACCGGGGAGCTGTTTTTT. Translation gives CASSIVDGNTGELFF.